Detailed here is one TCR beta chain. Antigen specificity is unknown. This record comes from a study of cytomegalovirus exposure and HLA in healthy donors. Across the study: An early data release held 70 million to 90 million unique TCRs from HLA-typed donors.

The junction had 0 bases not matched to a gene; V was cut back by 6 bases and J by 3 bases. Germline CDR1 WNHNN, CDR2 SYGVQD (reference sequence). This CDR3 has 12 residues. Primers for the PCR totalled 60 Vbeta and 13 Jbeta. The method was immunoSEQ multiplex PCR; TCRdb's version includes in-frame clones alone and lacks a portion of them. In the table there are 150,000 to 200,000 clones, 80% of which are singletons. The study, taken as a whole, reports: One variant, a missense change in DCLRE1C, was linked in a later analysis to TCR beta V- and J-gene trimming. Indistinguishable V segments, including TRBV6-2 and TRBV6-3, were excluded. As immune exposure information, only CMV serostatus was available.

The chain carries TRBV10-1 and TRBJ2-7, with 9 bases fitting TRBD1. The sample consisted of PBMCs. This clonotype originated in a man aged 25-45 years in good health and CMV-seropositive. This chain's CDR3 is CASRDRGYEQYF. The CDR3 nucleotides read TGCGCCAGCAGGGACAGGGGCTACGAGCAGTACTTC.